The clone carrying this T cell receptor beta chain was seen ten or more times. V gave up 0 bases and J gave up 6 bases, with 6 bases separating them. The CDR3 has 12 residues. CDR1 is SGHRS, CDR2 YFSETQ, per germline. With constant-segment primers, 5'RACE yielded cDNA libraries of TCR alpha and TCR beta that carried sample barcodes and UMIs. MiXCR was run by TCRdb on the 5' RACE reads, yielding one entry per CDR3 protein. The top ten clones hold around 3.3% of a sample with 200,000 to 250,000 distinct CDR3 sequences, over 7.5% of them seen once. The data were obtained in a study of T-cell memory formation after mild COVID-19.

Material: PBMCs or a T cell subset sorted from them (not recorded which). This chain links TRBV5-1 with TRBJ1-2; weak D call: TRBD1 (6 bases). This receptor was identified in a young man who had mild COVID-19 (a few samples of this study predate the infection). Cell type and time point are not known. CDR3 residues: CASSLGQDGYTF. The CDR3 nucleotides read TGCGCCAGCAGCTTGGGACAGGATGGCTACACCTTC.